Given below is one T cell receptor (beta chain) in context. The antigen this receptor binds is unknown. No per-base quality is available; no much larger clone lies one base away. The sample belongs to a study of shared clonotypes between healthy human individuals (dated by TCRdb to between 2020 and 2021). Some background on the complete study: A few men and a couple of women, aged 18 to 49 years, made up the cohort. Between about 0.94 and 8.9 billion PBMCs per donor were obtained by leukapheresis. For each donor, CD4 naive and CD4 memory were each run on three plates, CD8 naive on two plates, and CD8 memory on one plate. Different laboratories and diverse techniques were used to prepare libraries and sequence TCR repertoires, to increase sequencing depth and limit assay-specific biases. To estimate repertoire size and how much clonotypes are shared between individuals, the study performed deep sequencing of blood TCR repertoires from 4 to 6 healthy adults.

V is trimmed back by 4 bases and J by 5 bases, and the junction contains 2 bases that no gene match accounts for. The CDR1 and CDR2 encoded by the germline V gene are MNHEY and SVGAGI. Counted from cysteine to phenylalanine, this CDR3 has 14 amino acids. CDR3 DNA is the only sequence kept; it has 42 bases, read in frame from the first base. The donors were healthy, HIV-negative adults who had no recently reported acute infections or vaccinations. Every donor was a Caucasian adult residing in Nashville, Tennessee, USA. CD4+ T cells were enriched by magnetic negative selection, after which naive cells were positively selected on CD45RA and the negative fraction was taken as the memory subset. Blood was obtained by leukapheresis, after which PBMCs were separated by Ficoll-Histopaque density gradient centrifugation and cryopreserved in liquid nitrogen vapor phase. Analytical flow cytometry was used to check the purity and quantity of each magnetically sorted T cell population. Genomic DNA was isolated from each sorted fraction and quantified by UV absorbance on a Nanodrop 2000c.

Results and caveats for the whole study, not just this receptor: Even with the large sequencing depth, rarefaction of the sorted-subset datasets indicated that sequencing was incomplete. Higher generation probabilities were observed for clonotypes shared by all four sorted-subset donors than for non-shared clonotypes. Sampling was limited to blood, and TCR repertoires in tissue likely differ from TCR repertoires in blood. Larger estimated clonotype richness was generally found for naive subsets than for memory subsets. About 4.5% of naive CD4, approximately 3.7% of naive CD8, approximately 2.2% of memory CD4, and around 0.42% of memory CD8 clonotypes were shared across several donors. Pairwise subsampling led to the expectation that sequencing depth would affect the degree of clonotype sharing among donors. Because the study included only a small number of donors, the genetic and exposure-history diversity represented was limited.

Using the deep immunoSEQ assay, TCR CDR3 regions were amplified from genomic DNA by multiplex PCR. Extracted genomic DNA from each cell subset was spread evenly across all wells of several immunoSEQ 96-well plates, with each plate serving as a replicate. For sorted subsets, each replicate PCR was loaded with roughly 190 ng genomic DNA, equivalent to 25,000 to 30,000 T cell genomes. Purified libraries were quantified with a Qubit 3.0 fluorometer, sized on a Bioanalyzer 2100, and re-quantified with the KAPA Library Quantification kit. Every immunoSEQ 96-well plate was sequenced on a dedicated single-read 150-cycle Illumina NextSeq 550 flow cell. As for the authors' bioinformatics: Because only junctional sequences without quality scores were contained in the immunoSEQ output, filtering matching that applied to full-length reads could not be performed. To assign V/J genes and CDR3, sequences were annotated using PyIR, a Python wrapper for IgBLAST v1.9, with IMGT germline references. Reads were removed for weak V/J assignments (E-value above 1e-6), missing CDR3, stop codons, out-of-frame junctions, or ambiguous translated residues. V3J clonotypes were defined as sequences sharing an identical inferred V gene, J gene, and CDR3 amino acid sequence. The percentage overlap between two repertoires was calculated by dividing the number of shared unique clonotypes by the size of the smaller repertoire. Three approaches were used to assess repertoire richness: RTK rarefaction, the Chao1 estimator, and Recon v2.1 estimates of unobserved clonotypes. OLGA was used to compute generation probabilities for all TCRbeta clonotypes that the gDNA method yielded from several donors. The immuneACCESS repertoire file appears here via TCRdb, limited to in-frame rearrangements. These files lack a portion of the clones; in checked studies, under half of the deficit traces to unresolved V genes, and the cause of the others is not known. The DNA was the basis for D and trimming; V, J and clone size are from that table. Counted in this sample were about 2.3 million clones; over 90% of them appeared once. About 0.37% of the sample is held by the ten biggest clonotypes.

The material sequenced was naive CD4+ T cells from PBMCs. The sample's cell subset or site, from its label and the paper: CD45RA+ positively selected. This sequence was found in a young man in good health. Some clones in this sample may be carry-over from other donors' samples. The V and J segments used are TRBV6-5 and TRBJ1-6; TRBD1 agrees with 7 junctional bases. For the CDR3, the sequence is CASSFTGDNSPLHF. The DNA sequence is as follows: TGTGCCAGCAGTTTCACAGGGGATAATTCACCCCTCCACTTT.